This TCR beta chain was observed in a study of beta chain features in type 1 diabetes. Overall study: Patient and healthy donor groups were alike in age, gender and cell yields. Across the samples, approximately 110,000,000 sorted cells were examined in total.

In its sample, this clone was seen a few times. Its target is not known. General study points: It was not settled here whether HLA type affects TCRB rearrangement. Researchers report that Type 1 diabetes patients had moderately but significantly shorter TCRB CDR3s across all four CD4+ subsets.

Every sorted population was more than 98% pure. CDR1 and CDR2 (germline): KGHSH, LQKENI. This CDR3 contains 16 residues. The ends were cut back, 1 base at V and 0 bases at J, with 13 bases in the middle. All of the isolated RNA was reverse transcribed, so expressed TCRB transcripts were sequenced. The protocol was immunoSEQ multiplex PCR, while the TCRdb copy is restricted to in-frame clones and leaves out a portion. The table includes about 170,000 clones, less than 9.5% detected once. The specimen sequenced was central memory CD4+ T cells from blood. This chain connects TRBV18 to TRBJ2-7; D gene unclear. This receptor was obtained from a woman aged 35 to 49 with type 1 diabetes. The CDR3 DNA sequence: TGTGCCAGCTCACCACAAAAGAACCCGGGCTCCTACGAGCAGTACTTC. Its protein product is CASSPQKNPGSYEQYF. Filled out from reference TRBV18 and TRBJ2-7, the complete variable domain reads NAGVMQNPRHLVRRRGQEARLRCSPMKGHSHVYWYRQLPEEGLKFMVYLQKENIIDESGMPKERFSAEFPKEGPSILRIQQVVRGDSAAYFCASSPQKNPGSYEQYFGPGTRLTVT.